This T cell receptor (beta chain) was recovered during a study of STAT5B mutations in CD4+ large granular lymphocyte leukemia. As for this clone: The antigen is undetermined.

The study's findings and limits: 8/27 top patient clones versus 2/35 control clones were TRBV06-family. Without putative leukemic clones, patient CD4-sorted repertoires remained more clonal than healthy CD4+ repertoires.

Germline V lookup: CDR1 SGDLS, CDR2 YYNGEE. The CDR3 runs to 15 residues. Trimming stripped 6 bases from V and 5 bases from J, with 19 bases between. In the authors' methods: A productive frequency of 2.59 x 10-5 was the lowest detectable. This table comes from immunoSEQ multiplex PCR, and its TCRdb copy is limited to in-frame clones, with some not included. That table furnishes V, J and clone size, whereas the DNA furnished D and trimming. Of nearly 30,000 clones in the sample, 79% were seen once. The rearrangement links TRBV9 to TRBJ2-3, with D unclear. The receptor comes from a human donor in good health. Sequences were obtained from CD4+ T cells from blood buffy coats. The CDR3 nucleotides read TGTGCCAGCACCAACCTAAAGGAATCACGAGATACGCAGTATTTT. Amino acids: CASTNLKESRDTQYF.